This TCR beta chain was observed in a study of identical twins. Each CDR3 protein is one row after TCRdb ran MiXCR on the 5' RACE reads. This table has approximately 590,000 distinct CDR3 sequences, over 8.5% appearing once. This CDR3 region has 14 residues. The V gene end was trimmed by 5 bases and the J gene end by 3 bases; junction bases not matched to a gene: 6. CDR1 and CDR2 (germline): SGHAT, FQNNGV. This clonotype was seen a handful of times. Its cognate antigen is unknown. Findings of the study overall: Potential partial confounding of zero-insertion analyses by invariant MAIT and iNKT cells was noted. There were fewer insertions in abundant cord blood beta clonotypes, but memory repertoires showed no such pattern.

The same sample was also studied in work on yellow fever vaccine responses in identical twins. This second study notes: Reportedly, twins showed a vaccine T cell response that looked partly convergent and partly personalized.

The V gene is TRBV11-2, the J gene TRBJ2-5; TRBD1 matches at 7 bases. The sample consisted of PBMCs. The clonotype comes from a woman between 18 and 29 years old in good health. The CDR3 loop reads CASSRRGKEETQYF. The CDR3 nucleotides are TGTGCCAGCAGCCGCAGGGGGAAAGAAGAGACCCAGTACTTC.